What follows are 15 T cell receptor beta chains derived from one specimen sequenced in a study of blood T cell repertoires in COVID-19. Assay: immunoSEQ multiplex PCR; the TCRdb copy retains only in-frame clones and omits some. The table includes more than 150,000 clones, about 80% detected once. The source material was peripheral blood. All receptors derive from a human donor in a cohort sampled during active COVID-19.

This clone was detected only a few times. In DNA form, the CDR3 reads TGTGCCAGCAGCCAAGATTTAACAGGACAGTTCTTC. Translated: CASSQDLTGQFF. The genes are TRBV14 and TRBJ2-1; D perhaps matches TRBD1 (5 bases). Per germline, CDR1 SGHDN and CDR2 FVKESK. The length of the CDR3 is 12 residues. V was pared by 0 bases and J by 13 bases, with 10 bases between.

CDR3 loop: CASSPSRAGLGSNYGYTF. DNA for the CDR3: TGTGCCAGCAGTCCAAGTAGGGCAGGGCTCGGTTCTAACTATGGCTACACCTTC. V gene TRBV7-9 combines with J gene TRBJ1-2, with D perhaps TRBD1 (5 bases). Germline V CDR1 and CDR2: SEHNR, FQNEAQ (reference sequence). V lost 6 bases and J 0 bases, leaving 23 bases between the germline ends. The CDR3 length is 18 residues.

The chain recombines TRBV12-3 or TRBV12-4 with TRBJ2-3; 7 bases map to TRBD2. The CDR3 covers 13 residues. With V trimmed by 0 bases and J by 9 bases, 3 bases remained unmatched. For the CDR3, the DNA is TGTGCCAGCAGTTTAGCGGAGCGGGGAACGCAGTATTTT. It yields the protein CASSLAERGTQYF.

The rearrangement links TRBV3-1 (or the pseudogene TRBV3-2) to TRBJ2-1; 8 bases are a match to TRBD2. CDR3 size: 14 residues. V was clipped by 5 bases and J by 4 bases; unmatched bases: 4. Germline values: CDR1 LGHDT, CDR2 YNNKEL (reference sequence). As DNA, the CDR3 is TGTGCCAGCAGCTCTCCGGGGGGGTACAATGAGCAGTTCTTC. It specifies CASSSPGGYNEQFF.

The V gene is TRBV12-3 or TRBV12-4, the J gene TRBJ1-1, with D tentatively TRBD1 (6 bases). The V and J ends lost 11 bases and 11 bases respectively, with 15 bases between them. The CDR3 sequence is 10 residues long. The CDR3 DNA reads as TGTGCCTCGGCGGGGGCGCGGGCTTTCTTT. Protein: CASAGARAFF.

The chain combines TRBV29-1 with TRBJ1-3, with 9 positions matching TRBD1. The length of the CDR3 is 19 residues. V lost 4 bases and J lost 0; bases outside the gene matches: 16. Germline CDR1 SQVTM, CDR2 ANQGSEA. In nucleotides, the CDR3 is TGCAGCGTTGGGATACCGGGACAGGGAGAGAGGGGCTCTGGAAACACCATATATTTT. Translated: CSVGIPGQGERGSGNTIYF.

The chain combines TRBV5-1 with TRBJ1-5; D perhaps matches TRBD1 (5 bases). Per germline, CDR1 SGHRS and CDR2 YFSETQ. CDR3 length: 15 amino acids. V lost 4 bases and J 1 base, leaving 12 bases between the germline ends. CDR3 in amino acids: CASSPGGSSNQPQHF. The CDR3 nucleotides read TGCGCCAGCAGCCCCGGGGGGTCCAGCAATCAGCCCCAGCATTTT.

V and J are TRBV9 and TRBJ1-5; 9 bases align to TRBD1. This CDR3 region has 15 residues. Germline loops: CDR1 SGDLS, CDR2 YYNGEE. After removal of 3 bases from V and 4 bases from J, the junction contained 5 bases not matched to a gene. CDR3 in DNA: TGTGCCAGCAGCGCCGGGACAGGGATTAATCAGCCCCAGCATTTT. Its protein is CASSAGTGINQPQHF.

This clone has ten or more counts. The rearrangement joins TRBV19 to TRBJ1-5; possibly TRBD1 for D (6 bases). V shed 5 bases and J shed 4 bases, with 12 bases lying between them. From germline, CDR1 is LNHDA and CDR2 SQIVND (reference sequence). This CDR3 contains 14 residues. DNA for the CDR3: TGTGCCAGTAGTCTGGACAGACTAAATCAGCCCCAGCATTTT. Encoded protein: CASSLDRLNQPQHF.

The sample holds one count of this clone. This chain links TRBV7-9 with TRBJ1-1; D is unresolved. The germline V gene has CDR1 SEHNR and CDR2 FQNEAQ (reference sequence). This CDR3 region has 16 residues. The V end was cut by 3 bases, the J end by 4 bases, with 18 bases between. CDR3 residues: CASSFPREGTSTEAFF. DNA of the CDR3: TGTGCCAGCAGCTTTCCCCGGGAGGGAACGAGCACTGAAGCTTTCTTT.

The chain uses TRBV11-2 and TRBJ2-3; D gene unclear. Germline lookup yields CDR1 SGHAT and CDR2 FQNNGV. CDR3 length equals 14 residues. V lost 1 base and J 0 bases, leaving 5 bases between the germline ends. CDR3 in amino acids: CASSLGPSTDTQYF. The CDR3 DNA reads TGTGCCAGCAGCTTAGGGCCTAGCACAGATACGCAGTATTTT.

V usage is TRBV3-1 (or the pseudogene TRBV3-2) and J usage is TRBJ2-1, with 12 positions matching TRBD2. Unmatched junction bases numbered 8, after V lost 4 bases and J lost 7 bases. Germline lookup yields CDR1 LGHDT and CDR2 YNNKEL (reference sequence). The CDR3 has 16 amino acids. The CDR3 protein is CASSRPGLAGANEQFF. Here the CDR3 DNA reads TGTGCCAGCAGCCGACCGGGACTAGCGGGTGCAAATGAGCAGTTCTTC.

The V call is TRBV6-5, the J call TRBJ1-4, with 7 bases lining up with TRBD1. The CDR3 has 15 amino acids. V trimming: 6 bases; J trimming: 4 bases; junction bases outside the gene matches: 8. Germline lookup yields CDR1 MNHEY and CDR2 SVGAGI. The CDR3 protein is CASSFTGQVNEKLFF. DNA of the CDR3: TGTGCCAGCAGCTTTACCGGACAGGTTAATGAAAAACTGTTTTTT.

The gene calls are TRBV18 and TRBJ1-2, with 8 positions matching TRBD1. The germline V gene encodes CDR1 KGHSH and CDR2 LQKENI. Germline trimming cut 3 bases from V and 8 bases from J; bases unmatched to any gene: 8. CDR3 size: 14 residues. CDR3 region: CASSPRGQGWGYTF. As DNA, the CDR3 is TGTGCCAGCTCACCTCGTGGACAGGGTTGGGGCTACACCTTC.

V and J are TRBV9 and TRBJ2-7; 11 positions agree with TRBD1. V was clipped by 3 bases and J by 6 bases; unmatched bases: 5. The CDR3 is made up of 14 amino acids. CDR1 is SGDLS, CDR2 YYNGEE, per germline. As DNA, the CDR3 is TGTGCCAGCAGCGCCGGACAGGGGGCGGTCGAGCAGTACTTC. This encodes CASSAGQGAVEQYF.